One and the same sample provided the 32 T cell receptor beta chains below, sequenced in a study of T cell responses to AZD1222 COVID-19 vaccine. This table comes from immunoSEQ multiplex PCR, and its TCRdb copy is limited to in-frame clones, with some not included. This sample has about 85,000 clones, with about nine tenths found just once. Here the sequenced sample was peripheral blood, taken on day 0 of AZD1222 vaccination. The receptors were sampled from an adult in good health.

The V call is TRBV7-2, the J call TRBJ2-5; unclear D gene. Trimming shortened V by 1 base and J by 4 bases, and 13 bases separated the two germline ends. CDR3 length: 15 amino acids. CDR1 SGHTA and CDR2 FQGNSA come from the germline V gene. CDR3 region: CASSLGGTGSETQYF. In DNA, the CDR3 is TGTGCCAGCAGCTTAGGTGGAACGGGTTCAGAGACCCAGTACTTC.

The chain has TRBV7-9 and TRBJ2-1, with no clear D. Trimming stripped 6 bases from V and 5 bases from J, with 17 bases between. Germline V gives CDR1 SEHNR, CDR2 FQNEAQ (reference sequence). The CDR3 sequence is 15 residues long. The CDR3 reads CASSNTPGRHNEQFF. Here the CDR3 DNA reads TGTGCCAGCAGTAACACACCCGGCAGACACAATGAGCAGTTCTTC.

This clone turned up a few times. J is TRBJ1-5 and V is TRBV2; D may be TRBD1 (6 bases). The germline V gene has CDR1 SNHLY and CDR2 FYNNEI. Trimming shortened V by 6 bases and J by 4 bases, and 13 bases separated the two germline ends. The CDR3 has 14 amino acids. The CDR3 spells CASSADSQNQPQHF. The CDR3 bases are TGTGCCAGCAGCGCGGACAGTCAGAATCAGCCCCAGCATTTT.

The V call is TRBV15, the J call TRBJ1-3; the D is unclear. The germline gives CDR1 LNHNV, CDR2 YYDKDF (reference sequence). Trimming cost V 0 bases and J 0 bases, with 9 bases left between them. CDR3 length: 16 residues. The CDR3 loop reads CATSRDLSDSGNTIYF. The CDR3, as DNA: TGTGCCACCAGCAGAGATCTTTCTGACTCTGGAAACACCATATATTTT.

The chain's CDR3 is CASSDPGLAGGRGNEQFF. In nucleotides, the CDR3 is TGTGCCAGCAGTGATCCGGGACTAGCGGGAGGCCGAGGGAATGAGCAGTTCTTC. The V call is TRBV2, the J call TRBJ2-1, with TRBD2 matching over 15 bases. Trimming cost V 3 bases and J 7 bases; bases outside gene matches: 10. CDR3 size: 18 residues. CDR1 is SNHLY, CDR2 FYNNEI, per germline.

CDR3 DNA: TGTGCCAGCAGCCTGGGAAGGGCTGAGGGCTACACCTTC. It translates to CASSLGRAEGYTF. The chain combines TRBV6-6 with TRBJ1-2; no firm D call. Germline CDR1 MNHNY, CDR2 SVGAGI (reference sequence). V shed 6 bases and J shed 8 bases, with 16 bases lying between them. The CDR3 contains 13 residues.

The CDR3 coding sequence is TGCAGCGTTCAACTTCCAGGGGACGAGCAGTACTTC. Residues: CSVQLPGDEQYF. The chain couples TRBV29-1 to TRBJ2-7; a possible D gene is TRBD1 (6 bases). V was shortened by 5 bases and J by 5 bases, with 13 bases between the two germline ends. The CDR3 length is 12 residues. CDR1 and CDR2 (germline): SQVTM, ANQGSEA.

The J gene is TRBJ2-7, the V gene TRBV6-5; TRBD2 matches at 12 bases. Per the germline V gene, CDR1 is MNHEY and CDR2 is SVGAGI. The CDR3 consists of 14 residues. The V and J ends lost 8 bases and 5 bases, in that order; junction bases with no gene match: 7. In nucleotides, the CDR3 is TGTGCCAGCCGCTTCGGACTAGCGGGAAACGAGCAGTACTTC. Translation: CASRFGLAGNEQYF.

The gene calls are TRBV3-1 (or the pseudogene TRBV3-2) and TRBJ2-3; D call uncertain. The CDR3 consists of 12 residues. Germline lookup yields CDR1 LGHDT and CDR2 YNNKEL (reference sequence). V was cut by 4 bases and J by 1 base, with 3 bases left in between. CDR3 loop: CASSLRTDTQYF. In DNA form, the CDR3 reads TGTGCCAGCAGCCTCCGCACAGATACGCAGTATTTT.

The chain carries TRBV7-9 and TRBJ1-1, with D unclear. This CDR3 is built from 16 residues. The V and J ends lost 3 bases and 1 base respectively, with 15 bases between them. CDR1 SEHNR and CDR2 FQNEAQ come from the germline V gene (reference sequence). In DNA, the CDR3 is TGTGCCAGCAGCTTCCCGAACCGGGCAGGGAACACTGAAGCTTTCTTT. Translated: CASSFPNRAGNTEAFF.

This clone was observed once. The chain carries TRBV3-1 (or the pseudogene TRBV3-2) and TRBJ1-1, with D uncertain. V gave up 3 bases and J gave up 0 bases, with 2 bases separating them. This CDR3 contains 12 residues. Germline V gives CDR1 LGHDT, CDR2 YNNKEL (reference sequence). The chain's CDR3 is CASSQVNTEAFF. The CDR3 DNA follows: TGTGCCAGCAGCCAGGTGAACACTGAAGCTTTCTTT.

This chain links TRBV19 with TRBJ2-7; maybe TRBD1 (6 bases). Germline loops: CDR1 LNHDA, CDR2 SQIVND (reference sequence). This CDR3 has 13 residues. The V and J ends lost 6 bases and 5 bases respectively, with 14 bases between them. For the CDR3, the DNA is TGTGCCAGTAGCCGGACAGATCTGCACGAGCAGTACTTC. It yields the protein CASSRTDLHEQYF.

The rearrangement uses TRBV6-5 and TRBJ1-2; D unresolved. This CDR3 comprises 16 residues. Germline loops: CDR1 MNHEY, CDR2 SVGAGI. The V end lost 0 bases, the J end lost 0 bases, and 11 bases lay between the germline ends. Here the CDR3 DNA reads TGTGCCAGCAGTTACTCGATGAGAGTTTCTAACTATGGCTACACCTTC. The encoded protein is CASSYSMRVSNYGYTF.

V usage is TRBV11-2 and J usage is TRBJ1-4; D unclear. The germline gives CDR1 SGHAT, CDR2 FQNNGV. The V gene lost 1 base and the J gene lost 5 bases, with 5 bases spanning the gap. The CDR3 loop spans 13 amino acids. The CDR3 region is CASSLGGNEKLFF. In nucleotides, the CDR3 is TGTGCCAGCAGCTTAGGAGGGAATGAAAAACTGTTTTTT.

The rearrangement joins TRBV10-1 to TRBJ1-5, with 9 bases aligning to TRBD1. Germline V gene lookup returns CDR1 WNHNN and CDR2 SYGVQD (reference sequence). With 5 bases clipped from V and 7 bases from J, the junction kept 12 bases outside the gene matches. The CDR3 has 16 residues. CDR3 bases: TGCGCCAGCAGTCATTTCCCCGGGACAGGGAACCAGCCCCAGCATTTT. It yields the protein CASSHFPGTGNQPQHF.

The gene calls are TRBV6-2 or TRBV6-3 and TRBJ1-2; D is unclear. The CDR3 is made up of 16 amino acids. In germline, CDR1 is MNHEY, CDR2 SVGEGT. The V end lost 4 bases, the J end lost 2 bases, and 17 bases lay between the germline ends. CDR3 residues: CASSSPPHGINYGYTF. CDR3 DNA: TGTGCCAGCAGTTCTCCTCCCCACGGAATAAACTATGGCTACACCTTC.

This chain links TRBV19 with TRBJ1-5, with 8 bases that match TRBD1. With 5 bases clipped from V and 3 bases from J, the junction kept 6 bases outside the gene matches. Per the germline V gene, CDR1 is LNHDA and CDR2 is SQIVND (reference sequence). The CDR3 covers 15 residues. Here the CDR3 DNA reads TGTGCCAGTAGTCTCGCGGACAGGGTCAATCAGCCCCAGCATTTT. Residues: CASSLADRVNQPQHF.

The gene calls are TRBV19 and TRBJ1-6; TRBD1 matches at 7 bases. Germline lookup yields CDR1 LNHDA and CDR2 SQIVND (reference sequence). Germline trimming cut 11 bases from V and 7 bases from J; bases unmatched to any gene: 5. There are 12 residues in the CDR3. The CDR3 loop is CASGTVNSPLHF. The DNA of the CDR3 is TGTGCCTCCGGGACAGTGAATTCACCCCTCCACTTT. Based on the CDR3 plus reference TRBV19 and TRBJ1-6, the full variable domain is DGGITQSPKYLFRKEGQNVTLSCEQNLNHDAMYWYRQDPGQGLRLIYYSQIVNDFQKGDIAEGYSVSREKKESFPLTVTSAQKNPTAFYLCASGTVNSPLHFGNGTRLTVT.

This clone was detected once. V is TRBV27 and J is TRBJ2-7; 7 nucleotides match TRBD1. CDR1 is MNHEY, CDR2 SMNVEV, per germline (reference sequence). V lost 7 bases, J lost 0 bases, and 6 bases stayed unmatched. The CDR3 covers 14 residues. CDR3 DNA sequence: TGTGCCAGCAAGAGAGGGGACAGCTCCTACGAGCAGTACTTC. It encodes CASKRGDSSYEQYF.

The rearrangement joins TRBV5-1 to TRBJ1-5, with D hard to call. This CDR3 has 14 amino acids. V lost 0 bases and J 5 bases, leaving 9 bases between the germline ends. Looked up from germline, CDR1 is SGHRS and CDR2 is YFSETQ. CDR3 in DNA: TGCGCCAGCAGCTTGGTCGGGAGTGATCAGCCCCAGCATTTT. Translating gives CASSLVGSDQPQHF. Combining the CDR3 with reference TRBV5-1 and TRBJ1-5 gives the whole variable domain KAGVTQTPRYLIKTRGQQVTLSCSPISGHRSVSWYQQTPGQGLQFLFEYFSETQRNKGNFPGRFSGRQFSNSRSEMNVSTLELGDSALYLCASSLVGSDQPQHFGDGTRLSIL.

This clone has a handful of counts. The CDR3 loop reads CASSAQGASTNYGYTF. The CDR3, as DNA: TGTGCCAGCAGCGCTCAGGGGGCCTCTACTAACTATGGCTACACCTTC. The chain joins TRBV9 to TRBJ1-2; 8 bases agree with TRBD1. The CDR3 has 16 residues. In germline, CDR1 is SGDLS, CDR2 YYNGEE. Trimming at V came to 3 bases and at J to 0 bases, leaving 7 bases not matched to a gene.

The chain couples TRBV7-9 to TRBJ2-1; 10 bases agree with TRBD2. The germline gives CDR1 SEHNR, CDR2 FQNEAQ (reference sequence). The CDR3 extends over 15 amino acids. Unmatched junction bases numbered 2, after V lost 2 bases and J lost 4 bases. The CDR3 bases are TGTGCCAGCAGCTTATCAGCGGGGGGGTACAATGAGCAGTTCTTC. It specifies CASSLSAGGYNEQFF.

The J gene is TRBJ1-1, the V gene TRBV28; D is ambiguous. V gave up 5 bases and J gave up 1 base, with 11 bases separating them. Germline-derived CDR1 and CDR2 are MDHEN and SYDVKM. The length of the CDR3 is 14 residues. The CDR3 here is CASSAIGKNTEAFF. DNA of the CDR3: TGTGCCAGCAGTGCAATAGGAAAGAACACTGAAGCTTTCTTT.

The CDR3 is CASSFDNQETQYF. CDR3 DNA: TGTGCCAGCAGCTTCGACAACCAAGAGACCCAGTACTTC. The J gene is TRBJ2-5, the V gene TRBV11-3; no reliable D call. The V end lost 3 bases, the J end lost 0 bases, and 5 bases lay between the germline ends. CDR3 size: 13 residues. CDR1 is SGHNT, CDR2 YENEEA, per germline.

The rearrangement links TRBV29-1 to TRBJ1-2; D gene unclear. With 3 bases removed from V and 2 bases from J, the gap between germline ends came to 10 bases. CDR1 is SQVTM, CDR2 ANQGSEA, per germline. This CDR3 comprises 13 residues. CDR3 protein: CSVDPEGNYGYTF. Written as DNA, the CDR3 is TGCAGCGTTGACCCCGAGGGAAACTATGGCTACACCTTC.

V is TRBV27 and J is TRBJ1-6; D ambiguous. Germline V CDR1 and CDR2: MNHEY, SMNVEV (reference sequence). The CDR3 consists of 13 residues. Trimming took off 3 bases at V and 7 bases at J, with 7 bases between the two ends. CDR3 in amino acids: CASSFEENSPLHF. The CDR3 nucleotides are TGTGCCAGCAGTTTTGAGGAAAATTCACCCCTCCACTTT.

The chain combines TRBV5-1 with TRBJ1-1, with TRBD1 as a possible D gene (5 bases). The CDR3 extends over 13 amino acids. Trimming shortened V by 7 bases and J by 1 base, and 11 bases separated the two germline ends. The germline CDR1 and CDR2 sequences are SGHRS and YFSETQ. The CDR3 loop reads CASGTSGNTEAFF. CDR3 coding DNA: TGCGCCAGCGGGACTTCAGGGAACACTGAAGCTTTCTTT.

The chain employs TRBV3-1 (or the pseudogene TRBV3-2) and TRBJ1-2; unclear D gene. V dropped 0 bases and J dropped 8 bases, with 10 bases sitting between them. Germline values: CDR1 LGHDT, CDR2 YNNKEL (reference sequence). There are 13 residues in the CDR3. The CDR3 reads CASSQEYSGGYTF. The DNA for the CDR3 is TGTGCCAGCAGCCAAGAGTATTCTGGGGGCTACACCTTC.

The chain is built from TRBV6-1 and TRBJ1-2, with 8 nucleotides matching TRBD1. The CDR3 runs 14 residues. The junction had 5 bases not matched to a gene; V was cut back by 2 bases and J by 6 bases. Germline V gene lookup returns CDR1 MNHNS and CDR2 SASEGT. The CDR3 nucleotides are TGTGCCAGCAGTGAAATGGGACAGGTCCATGGCTACACCTTC. This gives the protein CASSEMGQVHGYTF.

J is TRBJ2-2 and V is TRBV30; possible D gene TRBD1, 5 bases. The CDR3 length is 14 residues. Trimming pared 5 bases from V and 2 bases from J, leaving 12 bases between. In germline, CDR1 is GTSNPN, CDR2 SVGIG (reference sequence). The CDR3 loop reads CAWGRGLNTGELFF. CDR3 in DNA: TGTGCCTGGGGTAGGGGTCTCAACACCGGGGAGCTGTTTTTT.

This clone was counted a single time. The chain uses TRBV5-4 and TRBJ1-1; TRBD1 is a possible D gene (6 bases). The germline V gene has CDR1 SGHNT and CDR2 YYREEE (reference sequence). V was trimmed by 5 bases and J by 1 base, leaving 9 bases between them. This CDR3 contains 13 residues. Written as DNA, the CDR3 is TGTGCCAGCAGACAGGACAGGAACACTGAAGCTTTCTTT. This translates into CASRQDRNTEAFF.

V gene TRBV6-4 combines with J gene TRBJ2-2; either TRBD1 or TRBD2 may fit D (6 bases each). Per the germline V gene, CDR1 is MRHNA and CDR2 is SNTAGT. The length of the CDR3 is 19 residues. Trimming left V 0 bases short and J 6 bases short, with 23 bases between. This CDR3 reads CASSDSGGAGPYVSGELFF. The CDR3 DNA follows: TGTGCCAGCAGTGACTCGGGGGGCGCCGGCCCTTATGTCTCCGGGGAGCTGTTTTTT.